The 17 T cell receptor beta chains below come from one sample, sequenced in a study of blood T cells in healthy people across ages. The use of a sample-barcoded 5' primer and a J-beta primer mix characterized a second PCR of roughly 7 to 11 cycles. MiXCR was run by TCRdb on the 5' RACE reads, yielding one entry per CDR3 protein. This sample yields approximately 690,000 distinct CDR3 sequences, of which less than 45% are seen a single time; about 30% belongs to the top ten. The sample was blood. Receptor source: an elderly man in good health.

A few counts support this clonotype. The V and J genes are TRBV27 and TRBJ1-5; D gene unclear. V was trimmed by 3 bases and J by 5 bases, leaving 11 bases between them. This CDR3 is built from 14 residues. Looked up from germline, CDR1 is MNHEY and CDR2 is SMNVEV (reference sequence). CDR3 bases: TGTGCCAGCAGTTTTCGAAGCGGGGATCAGCCCCAGCATTTT. Its translation: CASSFRSGDQPQHF.

As regards this clonotype: A junction end diverges from the germline sequence, so it may reflect a read error. V and J are TRBV29-1 and TRBJ2-1; TRBD2 matches 9 bases. Germline lookup yields CDR1 SQVTM and CDR2 ANQGSEA. The CDR3 sequence is 15 residues long. The chain's CDR3 is CSVVRLADVYNGQFF. The DNA for the CDR3 is TGCAGCGTTGTCCGACTAGCGGATGTCTACAATGGGCAGTTCTTC.

This clonotype was found a few times. The chain employs TRBV7-3 and TRBJ2-3; D not resolved. Trimming cost V 5 bases and J 1 base, with 10 bases left between them. Germline-derived CDR1 and CDR2 are SGHTA and FQGTGA. The length of the CDR3 is 14 residues. The CDR3 loop is CASSQNTRTDTQYF. DNA for the CDR3: TGTGCCAGCAGCCAGAACACACGCACAGATACGCAGTATTTT.

This clonotype was observed a few times. The gene calls are TRBV20-1 and TRBJ2-1; weak D call: TRBD2 (6 bases). Looked up from germline, CDR1 is DFQATT and CDR2 is SNEGSKA (reference sequence). This CDR3 contains 17 residues. V gave up 3 bases and J gave up 1 base, with 19 bases separating them. The CDR3 DNA reads as TGCAGTGCTAGGGGGCCGATAGGAGGGGCTTCCTACAATGAGCAGTTCTTC. Translation gives CSARGPIGGASYNEQFF.

J is TRBJ1-3 and V is TRBV6-6, with no clear D. Germline lookup yields CDR1 MNHNY and CDR2 SVGAGI (reference sequence). The CDR3 sequence is 16 residues long. The V end lost 5 bases, the J end lost 0 bases, and 14 bases lay between the germline ends. The CDR3 region is CASSRRFGSSGNTIYF. CDR3 DNA: TGTGCCAGCAGTAGGAGGTTCGGGAGCTCTGGAAACACCATATATTTT.

This clonotype has ten or more counts. The chain couples TRBV6-6 to TRBJ1-1; no clear D. CDR3 size: 12 residues. CDR1 is MNHNY, CDR2 SVGAGI, per germline (reference sequence). V shed 2 bases and J shed 8 bases, with 9 bases lying between them. The CDR3: CASSYRVAEAFF. CDR3 sequence (DNA): TGTGCCAGCAGTTACCGAGTCGCAGAAGCTTTCTTT.

V and J are TRBV6-1 and TRBJ2-5, with D tentatively TRBD1 or TRBD2 (5 bases each). Germline lookup yields CDR1 MNHNS and CDR2 SASEGT. There are 16 residues in the CDR3. The germline V and J ends were trimmed by 7 bases and 11 bases, with 29 bases remaining between them. CDR3 nucleotides: TGTGCCAGCACTCTCGGGGCTACTTTTATCTACAATGAGCAGTACTTC. Residues: CASTLGATFIYNEQYF.

This clonotype showed up many times. The junction does not match germline at one end; this may be a read error. The chain recombines TRBV5-1 with TRBJ2-3; possibly TRBD2 for D (6 bases). From germline, CDR1 is SGHRS and CDR2 YFSETQ. The CDR3 spans 14 residues. CDR3 residues: CASSFGGSTDTQYF. DNA of the CDR3: TGTGCCAGCAGTTTTGGGGGGTCCACAGATACGCAGTATTTT.

Note on this clonotype: A much larger clone lies one base from this, so it may be a read error. The rearrangement joins TRBV20-1 to TRBJ2-5, with D perhaps matching TRBD2 (6 bases). The V and J ends lost 5 bases and 2 bases respectively, with 12 bases between them. This CDR3 comprises 13 residues. Germline-derived CDR1 and CDR2 are DFQATT and SNEGSKA (reference sequence). DNA for the CDR3: TGCAGTGCTGGGACGGGGGATCAAGAGACCCAGTACTTC. This gives the protein CSAGTGDQETQYF.

This clonotype was detected only a few times. The V and J genes are TRBV24-1 and TRBJ2-5; perhaps TRBD1 as D (6 bases). The CDR3 totals 15 residues. Germline-derived CDR1 and CDR2 are KGHDR and SFDVKD. Trimming pared 3 bases from V and 5 bases from J, leaving 15 bases between. The CDR3 here is CATSDRTDLLETQYF. The CDR3 DNA sequence: TGTGCCACCAGTGATAGGACAGACCTACTGGAGACCCAGTACTTC.

In its sample, this clonotype was seen many times. The CDR3 bases are TGCGCCAGCAGCCGAGGGACAGGGGGAAGCTACGAGCAGTACTTC. Its protein is CASSRGTGGSYEQYF. The V call is TRBV5-1, the J call TRBJ2-7, with 11 positions matching TRBD1. V lost 4 bases and J lost 3; bases outside the gene matches: 6. This CDR3 is 15 amino acids long. Germline-derived CDR1 and CDR2 are SGHRS and YFSETQ.

The table lists this clonotype with a few counts. The V and J genes are TRBV24-1 and TRBJ2-1; D is unresolved. The CDR3 loop spans 13 amino acids. V lost 2 bases to trimming and J lost 6 bases, with 7 bases between them. From germline, CDR1 is KGHDR and CDR2 SFDVKD. For the CDR3, the DNA is TGTGCCACCAGTGATTCCGGAACCAATGAGCAGTTCTTC. This translates into CATSDSGTNEQFF.

The chain joins TRBV12-3 or TRBV12-4 to TRBJ1-2, with 9 positions matching TRBD1. Trimming at V came to 7 bases and at J to 7 bases, leaving 7 bases not matched to a gene. CDR3 length: 13 amino acids. CDR3 loop: CASNPQGAVGYTF. Written as DNA, the CDR3 is TGTGCCAGCAACCCACAGGGGGCAGTTGGCTACACCTTC.

This clonotype was observed a single time. The CDR3 here is CASSRQTYYEQYF. Written as DNA, the CDR3 is TGCGCCAGCAGCCGACAGACATACTACGAGCAGTACTTC. The chain employs TRBV4-1 and TRBJ2-7, with D maybe TRBD1 (5 bases). The germline gives CDR1 MGHRA, CDR2 YSYEKL. This CDR3 has 13 residues. The V gene lost 4 bases and the J gene lost 3 bases, with 10 bases spanning the gap.

This clonotype showed up just a few times. The chain combines TRBV6-5 with TRBJ2-7; the match to TRBD1 covers 9 bases. Germline V lookup: CDR1 MNHEY, CDR2 SVGAGI. J gave up 3 bases and V 6 bases, and 9 bases lay outside the gene matches. CDR3 length equals 15 residues. The CDR3, as DNA: TGTGCCAGCAGCCCCAGGACGGGACAGGGCTACGAGCAGTACTTC. This sequence encodes CASSPRTGQGYEQYF.

This clonotype has just a few counts. The chain links TRBV20-1 to TRBJ2-1, with 13 nucleotides matching TRBD2. Germline loops: CDR1 DFQATT, CDR2 SNEGSKA (reference sequence). The CDR3 length is 14 residues. With 6 bases clipped from V and 8 bases from J, the junction kept 7 bases outside the gene matches. DNA for the CDR3: TGCAGTGCAGAAACTAGCGGGAGGGCCTATGAGCAGTTCTTC. This gives the protein CSAETSGRAYEQFF.

The chain joins TRBV21-1 to TRBJ1-1. TRBV21-1 is marked as a pseudogene. The CDR3 length is 14 residues. Here the CDR3 reads CASSEAQMNTEAFF. The CDR3 nucleotides are TGTGCCAGCAGCGAAGCACAGATGAACACTGAAGCTTTCTTT.